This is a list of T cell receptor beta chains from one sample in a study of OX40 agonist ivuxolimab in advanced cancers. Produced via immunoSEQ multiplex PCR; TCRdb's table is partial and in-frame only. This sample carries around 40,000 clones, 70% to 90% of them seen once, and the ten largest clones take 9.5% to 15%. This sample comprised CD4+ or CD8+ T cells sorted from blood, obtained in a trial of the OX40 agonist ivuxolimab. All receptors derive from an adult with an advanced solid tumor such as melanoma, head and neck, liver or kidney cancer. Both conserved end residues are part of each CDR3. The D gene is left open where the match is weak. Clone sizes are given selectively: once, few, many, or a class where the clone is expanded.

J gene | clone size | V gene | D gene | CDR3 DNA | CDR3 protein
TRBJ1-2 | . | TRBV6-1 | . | TGTGCCAGCAGTGAAGGCAGCTCCTATGGCTACACCTTC | CASSEGSSYGYTF
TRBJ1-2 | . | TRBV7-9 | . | TGTGCCAGCAGCTTCTCGGGGGTCGGATATGGCTACACCTTC | CASSFSGVGYGYTF
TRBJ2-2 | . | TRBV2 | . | TGTGCCAGCATTAAGGGGGCCGGGGAGCTGTTTTTT | CASIKGAGELFF
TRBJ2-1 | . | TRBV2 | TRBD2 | TGTGCCAGCAGTGAGCTAGCGGGGGGGCTGGGCAATGAGCAGTTCTTC | CASSELAGGLGNEQFF
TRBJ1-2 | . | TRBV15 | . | TGTGCCACCAGCAGAGATCTTGGAGAGGGCTACACCTTC | CATSRDLGEGYTF
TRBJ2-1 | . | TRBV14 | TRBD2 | TGTGCCAGCAGCGCTTACCGGGGGGGCAATGAGCAGTTCTTC | CASSAYRGGNEQFF
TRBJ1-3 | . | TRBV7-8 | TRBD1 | TGTGCCAGCACTGAGGACAGGCGAGGAAACACCATATATTTT | CASTEDRRGNTIYF
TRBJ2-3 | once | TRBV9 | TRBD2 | TGTGCCAGCAGCAGGGGAGCGGGGGCAGATACGCAGTATTTT | CASSRGAGADTQYF
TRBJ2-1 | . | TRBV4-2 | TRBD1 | TGTGCCAGCAGCCCGCGGACAGGCCACTACAATGAGCAGTTCTTC | CASSPRTGHYNEQFF
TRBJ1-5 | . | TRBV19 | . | TGTGCCAGCAGACCACAGGGATATAGCAATCAGCCCCAGCATTTT | CASRPQGYSNQPQHF
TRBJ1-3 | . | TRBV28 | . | TGTGCCAGCAGCCAAGGACAGGGAAACACCATATATTTT | CASSQGQGNTIYF
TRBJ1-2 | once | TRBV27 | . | TGTGCCAGCAGTTTCGGAGGGGGCTATGGCTACACCTTC | CASSFGGGYGYTF
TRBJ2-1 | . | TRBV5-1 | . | TGCGCCAGCGGGCCCGTTGGGGGCGATGAGCAGTTCTTC | CASGPVGGDEQFF
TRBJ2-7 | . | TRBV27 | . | TGTGCCAGCAGTTTACGGGTGTCCTACGAGCAGTACTTC | CASSLRVSYEQYF
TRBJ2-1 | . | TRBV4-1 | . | TGCGCCAGCAGCCAAGGGGTAGCGGCATACAATGAGCAGTTCTTC | CASSQGVAAYNEQFF
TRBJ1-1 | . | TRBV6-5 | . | TGTGCCAGCAGTTACTCGGGAGATTCGAACACTGAAGCTTTCTTT | CASSYSGDSNTEAFF
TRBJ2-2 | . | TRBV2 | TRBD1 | TGTGCCAGCAGTGTCCCGGGGACAGCGAACACCGGGGAGCTGTTTTTT | CASSVPGTANTGELFF
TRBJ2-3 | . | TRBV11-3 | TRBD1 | TGTGCCAGCAGCTTAGACCCTCCGGGACAGGGAACGCAGTATTTT | CASSLDPPGQGTQYF
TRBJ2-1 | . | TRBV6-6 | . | TGTGCCAGCACCGGGACAAATGTACCATACAATGAGCAGTTCTTC | CASTGTNVPYNEQFF
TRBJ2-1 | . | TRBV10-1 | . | TGCGCCAGCAGTGAGGCCGGGGGCGCCTCCTACAATGAGCAGTTCTTC | CASSEAGGASYNEQFF
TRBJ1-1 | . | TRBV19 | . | TGTGCCAGTAGATTCGGAGCAGGGCCAGAGAACACTGAAGCTTTCTTT | CASRFGAGPENTEAFF
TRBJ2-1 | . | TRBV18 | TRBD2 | TGTGCCAGCTCACCGACTAGCGACTTATACAATGAGCAGTTCTTC | CASSPTSDLYNEQFF
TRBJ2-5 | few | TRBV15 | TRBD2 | TGTGCCACCAGCAGAGATACTAGCGGGGGAGAGACCCAGTACTTC | CATSRDTSGGETQYF
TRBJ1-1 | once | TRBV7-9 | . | TGTGCCAGCAGCTCGAGAGACAGGTTGAACACTGAGGCTTTCTTT | CASSSRDRLNTEAFF
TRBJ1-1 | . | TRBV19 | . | TGTGCCAGTAGTCCGCAACAGTGGTTTAGCGCTGAAGCTTTCTTT | CASSPQQWFSAEAFF
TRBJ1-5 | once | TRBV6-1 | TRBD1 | TGTGCCAGTACCGGGACAGGGGTCAATCAGCCCCAGCATTTT | CASTGTGVNQPQHF
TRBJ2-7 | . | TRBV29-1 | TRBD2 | TGCAGCGTTGAAGATCGGGGGGGCGACCGCGACGAGCAGTACTTC | CSVEDRGGDRDEQYF
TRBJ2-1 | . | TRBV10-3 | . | TGTGCCATCACCCTAGGTAGTTCCTACAATGAGCAGTTCTTC | CAITLGSSYNEQFF
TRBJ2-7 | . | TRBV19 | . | TGTGCCAGTAGTAACCCCGTGGGGGCGGGACTAATCCACGAGCAGTACTTC | CASSNPVGAGLIHEQYF